These 5 T cell receptor beta chains came from one sample sequenced in a study of cytomegalovirus exposure and HLA in healthy donors. Both 60 Vbeta primers and 13 Jbeta primers went into the PCR. Profiling relied on immunoSEQ multiplex PCR, and the TCRdb table lists in-frame clones only, not all of them. The table lists 150,000 to 200,000 clones, more than 70% of them singletons. The source material was PBMCs. The source is a boy aged 10-17 years in good health and CMV-seronegative.

V gene TRBV28 combines with J gene TRBJ1-2, with 8 nucleotides matching TRBD1. The CDR3 sequence is 13 residues long. Germline V lookup: CDR1 MDHEN, CDR2 SYDVKM. V shed 7 bases, J shed 8 bases, and the junction held 9 bases outside the gene matches. The CDR3: CASTLGTGRGYTF. As DNA, the CDR3 is TGTGCCAGCACCCTTGGGACAGGACGCGGCTACACCTTC.

This clone was seen only once. The chain has TRBV5-1 and TRBJ2-6; D gene uncertain. This CDR3 region has 19 residues. Germline CDR1 SGHRS, CDR2 YFSETQ. V dropped 4 bases and J dropped 2 bases, with 22 bases sitting between them. CDR3 in amino acids: CASSPNTRFGVPGANVLTF. The CDR3, as DNA: TGCGCCAGCAGCCCGAATACACGATTTGGAGTCCCTGGGGCCAACGTCCTGACTTTC.

CDR3 loop: CASSPTGRDTEAFF. In DNA form, the CDR3 reads TGTGCCAGCAGCCCGACAGGGCGGGACACTGAAGCTTTCTTT. The chain couples TRBV28 to TRBJ1-1, with TRBD1 matching 7 bases. Germline lookup yields CDR1 MDHEN and CDR2 SYDVKM. The CDR3 contains 14 residues. J was trimmed by 3 bases and V by 6 bases; bases with no gene match: 7.

Concerning this clone itself: The junction differs from germline at one of its ends, possibly a read error. The chain couples TRBV6-1 to TRBJ1-2, with 11 bases matching TRBD1. The CDR3 runs 15 residues. Germline CDR1 is MNHNS and CDR2 is SASEGT. This chain's CDR3 is CASSDVWRDRGKVAF. The CDR3 DNA sequence: TGTGCCAGCAGTGATGTTTGGAGGGACAGGGGGAAGGTCGCCTTC.

The J gene is TRBJ1-5, the V gene TRBV6-1, with 8 bases fitting TRBD1. The CDR3 length is 14 residues. V lost 5 bases and J lost 7; bases outside the gene matches: 7. The V gene's germline CDR1 is MNHNS and CDR2 SASEGT. The DNA for the CDR3 is TGTGCCAGCAGTCGGGGGACAGGTGACCAGCCCCAGCATTTT. It yields the protein CASSRGTGDQPQHF.